Each of the 6 T cell receptor beta chains below was sequenced from the same sample in a study of T cell responses to AZD1222 COVID-19 vaccine. Libraries were prepared by immunoSEQ multiplex PCR; TCRdb keeps only in-frame clonotypes and omits some of them. The sample yields 83,000 or so clones, 85% to 90% seen once. Sequencing was performed on peripheral blood, taken on day 0 of MenACWY control vaccination. The receptors stem from an adult in good health.

This chain connects TRBV24-1 to TRBJ2-1; the D call may be TRBD1 or TRBD2 (8 bases each). This CDR3 has 16 amino acids. CDR1 and CDR2 (germline): KGHDR, SFDVKD. V lost 2 bases and J lost 9, with 19 bases in between. CDR3 bases: TGTGCCACCAGTGATTCGGGAGGGGGACAGGTTGTTGAGCAGTTCTTC. This encodes CATSDSGGGQVVEQFF.

V gene TRBV12-3 or TRBV12-4 combines with J gene TRBJ1-6; D remains ambiguous. This CDR3 region has 13 residues. Trimming cost V 3 bases and J 8 bases, with 8 bases left between them. The CDR3 DNA sequence: TGTGCCAGCAGTTTTCCCGGGGATTCACCCCTCCACTTT. This codes for CASSFPGDSPLHF.

V gene TRBV6-5 combines with J gene TRBJ2-3; TRBD1 matches at 11 bases. The length of the CDR3 is 15 residues. V gave up 6 bases and J gave up 4 bases; unmatched junction bases: 6. CDR1 MNHEY and CDR2 SVGAGI come from the germline V gene. The CDR3 DNA reads as TGTGCCAGCAGCACGGACAGGGGGCGTGCAGATACGCAGTATTTT. As protein: CASSTDRGRADTQYF.

The gene calls are TRBV6-5 and TRBJ2-7; 7 bases are shared with TRBD1. V shed 5 bases and J 1 base; nucleotides not matched to a gene: 8. The length of the CDR3 is 15 residues. Germline V gene lookup returns CDR1 MNHEY and CDR2 SVGAGI. The CDR3 bases are TGTGCCAGCAGTCCAAACAGGGGCCCATCCTACGAGCAGTACTTC. As protein: CASSPNRGPSYEQYF.

The chain has TRBV7-9 and TRBJ1-2, with D unresolved. V was cut by 2 bases and J by 6 bases, with 4 bases left in between. The CDR3 is 11 amino acids. Germline V gene lookup returns CDR1 SEHNR and CDR2 FQNEAQ (reference sequence). CDR3 bases: TGTGCCAGCAGCTTAAACCATGGCTACACCTTC. Translated: CASSLNHGYTF.

This chain links TRBV28 with TRBJ2-7, with D perhaps matching TRBD2 (6 bases). Germline CDR1 and CDR2: MDHEN and SYDVKM. This CDR3 has 14 residues. V was clipped by 5 bases and J by 3 bases, with 14 bases between them. The CDR3 loop reads CASSRDSPSYEQYF. The CDR3 coding sequence is TGTGCCAGCAGTCGGGACTCCCCCAGCTACGAGCAGTACTTC.